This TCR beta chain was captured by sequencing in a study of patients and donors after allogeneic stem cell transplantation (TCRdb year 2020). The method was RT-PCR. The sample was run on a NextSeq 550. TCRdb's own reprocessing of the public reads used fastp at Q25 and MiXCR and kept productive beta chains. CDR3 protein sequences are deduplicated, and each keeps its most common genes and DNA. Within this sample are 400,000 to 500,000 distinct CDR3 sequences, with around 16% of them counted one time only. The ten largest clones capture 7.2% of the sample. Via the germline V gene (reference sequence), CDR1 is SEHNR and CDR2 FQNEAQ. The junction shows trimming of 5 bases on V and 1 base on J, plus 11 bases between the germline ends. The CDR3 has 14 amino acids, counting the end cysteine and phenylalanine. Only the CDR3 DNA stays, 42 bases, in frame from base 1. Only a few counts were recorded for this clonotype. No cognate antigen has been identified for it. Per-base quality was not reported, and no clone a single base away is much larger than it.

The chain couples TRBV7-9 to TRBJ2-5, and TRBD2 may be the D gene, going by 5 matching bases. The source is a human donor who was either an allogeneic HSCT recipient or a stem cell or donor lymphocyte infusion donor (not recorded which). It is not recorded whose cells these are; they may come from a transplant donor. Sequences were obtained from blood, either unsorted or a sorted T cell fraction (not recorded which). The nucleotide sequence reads TGTGCCAGCAGCCTCAGCGGATCCCAAGAGACCCAGTACTTC. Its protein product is CASSLSGSQETQYF. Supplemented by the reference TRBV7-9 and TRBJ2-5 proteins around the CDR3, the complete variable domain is DTGVSQNPRHKITKRGQNVTFRCDPISEHNRLYWYRQTLGQGPEFLTYFQNEAQLEKSRLLSDRFSAERPKGSFSTLEIQRTEQGDSAMYLCASSLSGSQETQYFGPGTRLLVL.